This is a list of T cell receptor beta chains from one sample in a study of blood T cell repertoires in COVID-19. TCRdb's table, derived via immunoSEQ multiplex PCR, lists solely in-frame clones and lacks some. Of roughly 200,000 clones listed, 65% to 85% are singletons. The sequenced sample consisted of peripheral blood. The origin of the receptors is a man aged 50-59 years with active or convalescent COVID-19. CDR3s include the opening cysteine and the closing phenylalanine or tryptophan. Each record gives: D gene, V gene, CDR3 length, J gene, clone size, CDR3 protein, CDR3 DNA. The D gene is left open where the match is weak. Some rows have no size entry. The others give once, few or many, or a class for an expanded clone.

TRBD1	TRBV19	14	TRBJ2-2	few	CASNPGGNTGELFF	TGTGCCAGTAACCCAGGGGGCAACACCGGGGAGCTGTTTTTT
NA	TRBV19	18	TRBJ2-1	NA	CASSIKTRGVGSYNEQFF	TGTGCCAGTAGTATAAAAACCAGGGGCGTAGGCTCCTACAATGAGCAGTTCTTC
NA	TRBV5-1	15	TRBJ2-2	NA	CASSGSAGGTGELFF	TGCGCCAGCAGTGGTAGCGCCGGCGGCACCGGGGAGCTGTTTTTT
TRBD2	TRBV19	14	TRBJ2-3	NA	CASSGRLAADTQYF	TGTGCCAGTAGTGGGAGACTAGCAGCAGATACGCAGTATTTT
TRBD2	TRBV11-2	17	TRBJ2-3	NA	CASSSGGRGASTDTQYF	TGTGCCAGCAGCTCGGGGGGGCGGGGCGCTAGCACAGATACGCAGTATTTT
TRBD2	TRBV3-1/TRBV3-2	16	TRBJ2-2	NA	CASSRSGLAGTGELFF	TGTGCCAGCAGTCGATCGGGACTAGCGGGGACCGGGGAGCTGTTTTTT
TRBD1	TRBV15	16	TRBJ1-2	NA	CATSSQGQGAGYGYTF	TGTGCCACCAGCAGCCAGGGACAGGGGGCGGGCTATGGCTACACCTTC
TRBD1	TRBV25-1	15	TRBJ1-5	few	CASSPEGQPNQPQHF	TGTGCCAGCAGTCCTGAGGGACAGCCGAATCAGCCCCAGCATTTT
NA	TRBV30	12	TRBJ1-2	NA	CAWTGLNYGYTF	TGTGCCTGGACAGGGCTTAACTATGGCTACACCTTC
TRBD1	TRBV2	14	TRBJ1-1	few	CASMTGGVPWEAFF	TGTGCCAGCATGACAGGGGGAGTCCCGTGGGAAGCTTTCTTT
TRBD1	TRBV24-1	14	TRBJ1-2	NA	CATFDRAPPYGYTF	TGTGCCACCTTTGACAGGGCCCCCCCCTATGGCTACACCTTC
TRBD1	TRBV5-1	16	TRBJ2-7	NA	CASSYRTGGTVYEQYF	TGCGCCAGCAGCTATCGGACAGGGGGAACCGTCTACGAGCAGTACTTC
NA	TRBV7-2	13	TRBJ1-2	NA	CASSLTQISLYTF	TGTGCCAGCAGCTTAACACAGATCAGCCTCTACACCTTC
NA	TRBV24-1	12	TRBJ2-1	once	CATSRAGNEQFF	TGTGCCACCAGTCGGGCAGGGAATGAGCAGTTCTTC
NA	TRBV5-1	12	TRBJ2-7	few	CASSSGYYEQYF	TGCGCCAGCAGCTCAGGGTACTACGAGCAGTACTTC
NA	TRBV18	15	TRBJ2-3	NA	CASSPTGTSTDTQYF	TGTGCCAGCTCACCTACGGGTACTAGCACAGATACGCAGTATTTT
NA	TRBV3-1/TRBV3-2	14	TRBJ1-1	NA	CASSQSMRVPEAFF	TGTGCCAGCAGCCAAAGTATGAGGGTCCCTGAAGCTTTCTTT
NA	TRBV6-6	16	TRBJ1-5	NA	CASSPPQDYSNQPQHF	TGTGCCAGCAGTCCACCCCAGGATTATAGCAATCAGCCCCAGCATTTT
NA	TRBV4-1	14	TRBJ2-2	NA	CASSQKGRGGELFF	TGCGCCAGCAGCCAAAAGGGTAGGGGCGGGGAGCTGTTTTTT
TRBD1	TRBV15	16	TRBJ1-4	NA	CATSRDPGQGNEKLFF	TGTGCCACCAGCAGAGACCCCGGACAGGGGAATGAAAAACTGTTTTTT
NA	TRBV28	15	TRBJ1-2	NA	CASSFSVTYNYGYTF	TGTGCCAGCAGTTTCTCGGTGACATATAACTATGGCTACACCTTC
TRBD1	TRBV25-1	13	TRBJ1-3	NA	CASSTGVRNTIYF	TGTGCCAGCAGTACAGGGGTAAGAAACACCATATATTTT
TRBD1	TRBV7-2	14	TRBJ2-5	once	CASSLDRGRETQYF	TGTGCCAGCAGCCTCGACAGGGGGCGAGAGACCCAGTACTTC
NA	TRBV11-2	13	TRBJ1-4	NA	CASSSRVGEKLFF	TGTGCCAGCAGCTCCAGGGTTGGCGAAAAACTGTTTTTT
TRBD2	TRBV7-9	14	TRBJ2-1	NA	CAINSGSSYNEQFF	TGTGCCATCAATAGCGGGAGCTCCTACAATGAGCAGTTCTTC
NA	TRBV3-1/TRBV3-2	14	TRBJ1-5	NA	CASSRGGLNQPQHF	TGTGCCAGCAGCCGGGGGGGGTTAAATCAGCCCCAGCATTTT
TRBD1	TRBV20-1	11	TRBJ1-1	NA	CSARQGQEAFF	TGCAGTGCTCGACAGGGTCAAGAAGCTTTCTTT
NA	TRBV28	15	TRBJ2-7	NA	CASTPIRGAGEEQYF	TGTGCCAGCACACCCATCAGGGGGGCCGGGGAAGAGCAGTACTTC
NA	TRBV7-6	14	TRBJ2-2	NA	CASSLRTETGELFF	TGTGCCAGCAGCCTTCGCACGGAGACCGGGGAGCTGTTTTTT
TRBD1	TRBV19	15	TRBJ2-2	NA	CASSITGGGTGELFF	TGTGCCAGTAGTATTACAGGGGGAGGTACCGGGGAGCTGTTTTTT
TRBD1	TRBV10-3	17	TRBJ1-6	few	CAISDGTGSSYNSPLHF	TGTGCCATCAGTGACGGGACAGGGAGCTCCTATAATTCACCCCTCCACTTT
NA	TRBV7-9	13	TRBJ2-7	NA	CASSFGGFGEQYF	TGTGCCAGCAGCTTCGGGGGTTTTGGGGAGCAGTACTTC
NA	TRBV12-5	16	TRBJ2-1	NA	CASGLDERGPYNEQFF	TGTGCTAGTGGTTTGGACGAGAGAGGCCCTTACAATGAGCAGTTCTTC
TRBD2	TRBV2	14	TRBJ2-5	few	CASSEVLAAETQYF	TGTGCCAGCAGTGAAGTCCTAGCGGCAGAGACCCAGTACTTC
TRBD1	TRBV6-2/TRBV6-3	15	TRBJ1-4	once	CASSYSTGGREKLFF	TGTGCCAGCAGTTACTCGACAGGGGGTCGTGAAAAACTGTTTTTT
NA	TRBV6-5	15	TRBJ2-7	NA	CASKPFIERTYEQYF	TGTGCCAGCAAGCCCTTTATAGAGCGGACCTACGAGCAGTACTTC
TRBD1	TRBV30	16	TRBJ2-1	NA	CAWSGRDRGNYNEQFF	TGTGCCTGGAGTGGACGGGACAGGGGCAACTACAATGAGCAGTTCTTC
NA	TRBV10-3	15	TRBJ1-5	NA	CAISEQGTSNQPQHF	TGTGCCATCAGTGAACAGGGTACAAGCAATCAGCCCCAGCATTTT
NA	TRBV6-6	12	TRBJ2-3	NA	CASSDSVDTQYF	TGTGCCAGCAGTGATTCGGTTGATACGCAGTATTTT
NA	TRBV14	14	TRBJ1-1	NA	CASSQDLRGGRAFF	TGTGCCAGCAGCCAAGATCTACGGGGGGGCAGAGCTTTCTTT